A single sample gave rise to the 14 T cell receptor beta chains below, sequenced in a study of early T cells in non-severe SARS-CoV-2 infection (dated by TCRdb to the early 2020s). The library was prepared using 5' RACE. This sample was sequenced with a NextSeq 500. The public reads were run again by TCRdb, first through fastp at Q25 and then through MiXCR, and only productive beta chains were kept. CDR3 protein duplicates are merged, each entry listing the most common genes and DNA. Recorded for this sample are fewer than 30,000 distinct CDR3 sequences; 4.4% of them occurred a single time. 5.6% of the sample is in the top ten clones. Input material: whole blood. The receptors derive from an adult who was a healthcare worker with PCR-confirmed SARS-CoV-2 infection or an uninfected control (not recorded which).

In its sample, this clonotype was seen many times. The chain is built from TRBV19 and TRBJ2-4; TRBD2 is a possible D gene (5 bases). Trimming left V 3 bases short and J 1 base short, with 10 bases between. The CDR3 sequence is 15 residues long. Germline CDR1 reads LNHDA; CDR2 reads SQIVND (reference sequence). The CDR3 DNA sequence: TGTGCCAGTAGTATCCGGGGTCCCGCCAAAAACATTCAGTACTTC. Translating gives CASSIRGPAKNIQYF.

This clonotype occurred many times. The V gene is TRBV6-5, the J gene TRBJ1-1; 10 bases agree with TRBD1. The CDR3 is made up of 14 amino acids. V trimming: 2 bases; J trimming: 6 bases; junction bases outside the gene matches: 3. From germline, CDR1 is MNHEY and CDR2 SVGAGI. The CDR3 sequence: CASSYTGQGAEAFF. The CDR3 coding sequence is TGTGCCAGCAGTTACACCGGACAGGGGGCTGAAGCTTTCTTT.

This chain uses TRBV7-9 with TRBJ2-7; D not certain. Germline CDR1 is SEHNR and CDR2 is FQNEAQ (reference sequence). The CDR3 length is 14 residues. V shed 1 base and J shed 2 bases, with 9 bases lying between them. The CDR3 here is CASSLVSATYEQYF. In DNA, the CDR3 is TGTGCCAGCAGCTTAGTTTCTGCCACCTACGAGCAGTACTTC.

This clonotype appeared many times. The J gene is TRBJ2-5, the V gene TRBV25-1, with D perhaps matching TRBD1 (5 bases). CDR1 and CDR2 (germline): MGHDK, SYGVNS. The CDR3 consists of 13 residues. Trimming took off 4 bases at V and 5 bases at J, with 11 bases between the two ends. The CDR3 nucleotides read TGTGCCAGCAGTGGACAGACGAAGGAGACCCAGTACTTC. It is translated as CASSGQTKETQYF. The full variable domain, completed using reference TRBV25-1 and TRBJ2-5, is EADIYQTPRYLVIGTGKKITLECSQTMGHDKMYWYQQDPGMELHLIHYSYGVNSTEKGDLSSESTVSRIRTEHFPLTLESARPSHTSQYLCASSGQTKETQYFGPGTRLLVL.

There are many counts of this clonotype. This CDR3 is CASSPRGDSGETQYF. CDR3 nucleotides: TGTGCCAGCAGTCCCAGGGGAGACAGTGGCGAGACCCAGTACTTC. The V and J genes are TRBV27 and TRBJ2-5; the D gene is possibly TRBD1 (6 bases). CDR3 size: 15 residues. V was shortened by 5 bases and J by 5 bases, with 18 bases between the two germline ends. Germline values: CDR1 MNHEY, CDR2 SMNVEV (reference sequence).

This clonotype was seen at least ten times. This chain joins TRBV28 and TRBJ2-5; 7 bases map to TRBD2. After removal of 6 bases from V and 7 bases from J, the junction contained 8 bases not matched to a gene. This CDR3 has 13 residues. In germline, CDR1 is MDHEN, CDR2 SYDVKM. CDR3 DNA: TGTGCCAGCAGCAAGACTAGCCGAGGGACCCAGTACTTC. Translation gives CASSKTSRGTQYF.

This clonotype is medium-sized. This CDR3 is CASSPAGNRGYGYTF. Here the CDR3 DNA reads TGCGCCAGCAGCCCGGCAGGGAATCGGGGCTATGGCTACACCTTC. The V and J genes are TRBV5-1 and TRBJ1-2; D might be TRBD1 (5 bases). From germline, CDR1 is SGHRS and CDR2 YFSETQ. V lost 4 bases and J 4 bases, leaving 17 bases between the germline ends. The CDR3 loop spans 15 amino acids. The entire variable domain, with the rest obtained from reference TRBV5-1 and TRBJ1-2, is as follows: KAGVTQTPRYLIKTRGQQVTLSCSPISGHRSVSWYQQTPGQGLQFLFEYFSETQRNKGNFPGRFSGRQFSNSRSEMNVSTLELGDSALYLCASSPAGNRGYGYTFGSGTRLTVV.

This clonotype came up many times. This sequence joins TRBV4-3 and TRBJ2-1; D unclear. V was cut by 0 bases and J by 4 bases, with 13 bases left in between. CDR3 length: 16 residues. Germline V gene sequence: CDR1 LGHNA, CDR2 YSLEER. In nucleotides, the CDR3 is TGCGCCAGCAGCCAAGATGATTGGTCGGATTACAATGAGCAGTTCTTC. Protein product: CASSQDDWSDYNEQFF.

This clonotype was found many times. V usage is TRBV5-1 and J usage is TRBJ2-7; D is unresolved. From germline, CDR1 is SGHRS and CDR2 YFSETQ. The CDR3 runs to 13 residues. V was pared by 2 bases and J by 3 bases, with 9 bases between. The CDR3 nucleotides read TGCGCCAGCAGCTTCAGACAAAGCTACGAGCAGTACTTC. Residues: CASSFRQSYEQYF. Filled out from reference TRBV5-1 and TRBJ2-7, the complete variable domain reads KAGVTQTPRYLIKTRGQQVTLSCSPISGHRSVSWYQQTPGQGLQFLFEYFSETQRNKGNFPGRFSGRQFSNSRSEMNVSTLELGDSALYLCASSFRQSYEQYFGPGTRLTVT.

This clonotype was observed many times. The chain links TRBV6-6 to TRBJ1-2; 10 bases are shared with TRBD1. The germline V gene encodes CDR1 MNHNY and CDR2 SVGAGI (reference sequence). CDR3 length: 15 residues. Germline trimming cut 4 bases from V and 3 bases from J; bases unmatched to any gene: 5. Written as DNA, the CDR3 is TGTGCCAGCAGTTTAACCGGGACAGGGGACTATGGCTACACCTTC. Amino acids: CASSLTGTGDYGYTF.

In this sample, this clonotype turned up many times. The chain recombines TRBV20-1 with TRBJ1-2; no reliable D call. CDR1 is DFQATT, CDR2 SNEGSKA, per germline (reference sequence). The CDR3 runs to 13 residues. With 1 base removed from V and 3 bases from J, the gap between germline ends came to 9 bases. Here the CDR3 reads CSARVEAYYGYTF. CDR3 bases: TGCAGTGCTAGAGTGGAGGCCTACTATGGCTACACCTTC.

The chain uses TRBV20-1 and TRBJ1-2; TRBD1 matches 11 bases. CDR3 size: 12 residues. Germline V gene data show CDR1 as DFQATT and CDR2 as SNEGSKA (reference sequence). V lost 4 bases, J lost 6 bases, and 1 base stayed unmatched. The CDR3 DNA follows: TGCAGTGCTACGGACAGGGGGCATGGCTACACCTTC. It translates to CSATDRGHGYTF.

In this sample, this clonotype is medium-sized (0.01 to 0.1%). The V and J genes are TRBV9 and TRBJ1-6, with TRBD1 identical over 9 bases. Germline CDR1 reads SGDLS; CDR2 reads YYNGEE. The junction had 7 bases not matched to a gene; V was cut back by 1 base and J by 8 bases. CDR3 size: 16 residues. DNA for the CDR3: TGTGCCAGCAGCGTAAAACAGGGGGCCGGGGATTCACCCCTCCACTTT. Translation gives CASSVKQGAGDSPLHF.

This clonotype came up many times. The genes are TRBV11-2 and TRBJ2-1, with 7 nucleotides matching TRBD1. There are 15 residues in the CDR3. Germline values: CDR1 SGHAT, CDR2 FQNNGV. V lost 4 bases to trimming and J lost 9 bases; unmatched junction nucleotides: 12. CDR3 coding DNA: TGTGCCAGCAGCTCGACAGGGTTAAGGTCGAGTGAGCAGTTCTTC. As protein: CASSSTGLRSSEQFF.